Listed below are T cell receptor beta chains from one sample, sequenced in a study of blood T cell repertoires in COVID-19. Only in-frame clones appear in the TCRdb table, and some are missing; sequencing was by immunoSEQ multiplex PCR. The repertoire holds roughly 240,000 clones, with 75% to 90% as singletons. Source material: PBMCs or T cells enriched from blood (not recorded which). All receptors derive from a man between 50 and 59 years old who had been exposed to COVID-19. Both conserved end residues are part of each CDR3. A D gene is named only where the DNA matches it firmly. Some rows have no size entry. The others give once, few or many, or a class for an expanded clone.

V gene: TRBV5-1; J gene: TRBJ1-2; clone size: -; D gene: TRBD1; CDR3 length: 14; CDR3 protein: CASSLGTGVYGYTF; CDR3 DNA: TGCGCCAGCAGCTTGGGGACAGGGGTCTATGGCTACACCTTC
V gene: TRBV28; J gene: TRBJ1-4; clone size: -; D gene: TRBD1; CDR3 length: 15; CDR3 protein: CASSRPTGGFEKLFF; CDR3 DNA: TGTGCCAGCAGCCGCCCCACAGGGGGCTTTGAAAAACTGTTTTTT
V gene: TRBV18; J gene: TRBJ1-2; clone size: -; D gene: -; CDR3 length: 14; CDR3 protein: CASSPFSGKGGYTF; CDR3 DNA: TGTGCCAGCTCACCTTTTTCAGGGAAAGGTGGCTACACCTTC
V gene: TRBV28; J gene: TRBJ2-5; clone size: -; D gene: TRBD2; CDR3 length: 14; CDR3 protein: CASSPGTSWGTQYF; CDR3 DNA: TGTGCCAGCAGTCCGGGGACTAGTTGGGGGACCCAGTACTTC
V gene: TRBV25-1; J gene: TRBJ1-1; clone size: -; D gene: TRBD1; CDR3 length: 14; CDR3 protein: CASRGTGPTTEAFF; CDR3 DNA: TGTGCCAGCAGGGGGACAGGCCCAACAACTGAAGCTTTCTTT
V gene: TRBV5-4; J gene: TRBJ2-1; clone size: -; D gene: TRBD1; CDR3 length: 16; CDR3 protein: CASSLARDSSYNEQFF; CDR3 DNA: TGTGCCAGCAGCTTGGCTCGGGACAGCTCCTACAATGAGCAGTTCTTC
V gene: TRBV18; J gene: TRBJ2-5; clone size: -; D gene: -; CDR3 length: 10; CDR3 protein: CASSHETQYF; CDR3 DNA: TGTGCCAGCTCCCATGAGACCCAGTACTTC
V gene: TRBV7-9; J gene: TRBJ2-1; clone size: -; D gene: -; CDR3 length: 14; CDR3 protein: CASSPIQDVDEQFF; CDR3 DNA: TGTGCCAGCAGCCCAATTCAGGATGTCGATGAGCAGTTCTTC
V gene: TRBV21-1; J gene: TRBJ1-6; clone size: -; D gene: -; CDR3 length: 17; CDR3 protein: CASSTWGQCPIRSPLHF; CDR3 DNA: TGTGCCAGCAGCACCTGGGGGCAGTGCCCCATCAGATCACCCCTCCACTTT
V gene: TRBV7-9; J gene: TRBJ1-1; clone size: -; D gene: TRBD1; CDR3 length: 15; CDR3 protein: CASSPSRTGGTEAFF; CDR3 DNA: TGTGCCAGCAGCCCTAGCAGGACAGGGGGCACTGAAGCTTTCTTT
V gene: TRBV27; J gene: TRBJ2-1; clone size: -; D gene: TRBD2; CDR3 length: 14; CDR3 protein: CASSLRLAGDEQFF; CDR3 DNA: TGTGCCAGCAGTTTAAGACTAGCGGGAGATGAGCAGTTCTTC
V gene: TRBV19; J gene: TRBJ2-5; clone size: once; D gene: TRBD2; CDR3 length: 16; CDR3 protein: CASSGRTSGTGETQYF; CDR3 DNA: TGTGCCAGTAGTGGGCGGACTAGCGGGACTGGTGAGACCCAGTACTTC
V gene: TRBV6-1; J gene: TRBJ1-2; clone size: -; D gene: -; CDR3 length: 14; CDR3 protein: CASSELVAAYGYTF; CDR3 DNA: TGTGCCAGCAGTGAGCTCGTTGCGGCCTATGGCTACACCTTC
V gene: TRBV10-3; J gene: TRBJ1-1; clone size: -; D gene: TRBD1; CDR3 length: 15; CDR3 protein: CAVWRGQGSYTEAFF; CDR3 DNA: TGTGCCGTTTGGAGGGGACAGGGGTCATACACTGAAGCTTTCTTT
V gene: TRBV28; J gene: TRBJ1-2; clone size: -; D gene: TRBD1; CDR3 length: 16; CDR3 protein: CASSSPGTGGTYGYTF; CDR3 DNA: TGTGCCAGCAGCTCCCCCGGGACAGGGGGCACCTATGGCTACACCTTC
V gene: TRBV5-1; J gene: TRBJ2-5; clone size: -; D gene: TRBD1; CDR3 length: 13; CDR3 protein: CASSVTGEETQYF; CDR3 DNA: TGCGCCAGCAGCGTTACAGGGGAAGAGACCCAGTACTTC
V gene: TRBV5-4; J gene: TRBJ2-5; clone size: once; D gene: -; CDR3 length: 14; CDR3 protein: CASSTGTLQETQYF; CDR3 DNA: TGTGCCAGCAGCACCGGGACTCTCCAAGAGACCCAGTACTTC
V gene: TRBV4-1; J gene: TRBJ2-5; clone size: once; D gene: TRBD2; CDR3 length: 15; CDR3 protein: CASSQVGLAGETQYF; CDR3 DNA: TGCGCCAGCAGCCAAGTCGGACTAGCGGGAGAGACCCAGTACTTC
V gene: TRBV27; J gene: TRBJ2-3; clone size: -; D gene: TRBD2; CDR3 length: 19; CDR3 protein: CASSLPPRLAGGRTDTQYF; CDR3 DNA: TGTGCCAGCAGTTTACCCCCCCGACTAGCGGGGGGGCGCACAGATACGCAGTATTTT
V gene: TRBV28; J gene: TRBJ1-4; clone size: -; D gene: -; CDR3 length: 14; CDR3 protein: CASSFPGAQEKLFF; CDR3 DNA: TGTGCCAGCAGTTTCCCAGGGGCGCAAGAAAAACTGTTTTTT
V gene: TRBV5-1; J gene: TRBJ2-5; clone size: -; D gene: -; CDR3 length: 13; CDR3 protein: CASSFAAQETQYF; CDR3 DNA: TGCGCCAGCAGCTTCGCGGCGCAAGAGACCCAGTACTTC
V gene: TRBV2; J gene: TRBJ2-3; clone size: -; D gene: TRBD2; CDR3 length: 15; CDR3 protein: CASRIAGVGGDTQYF; CDR3 DNA: TGTGCCAGCAGAATAGCGGGAGTAGGTGGAGATACGCAGTATTTT
V gene: TRBV27; J gene: TRBJ1-1; clone size: once; D gene: -; CDR3 length: 15; CDR3 protein: CASSLSTGLNTEAFF; CDR3 DNA: TGTGCCAGCAGTTTATCCACAGGTTTGAACACTGAAGCTTTCTTT
V gene: TRBV10-3; J gene: TRBJ1-1; clone size: -; D gene: -; CDR3 length: 13; CDR3 protein: CAISERGNTEAFF; CDR3 DNA: TGTGCCATCAGTGAAAGGGGTAACACTGAAGCTTTCTTT
V gene: TRBV5-1; J gene: TRBJ2-5; clone size: -; D gene: TRBD1; CDR3 length: 14; CDR3 protein: CASSPGTGQETQYF; CDR3 DNA: TGCGCCAGCAGCCCCGGGACAGGACAAGAGACCCAGTACTTC
V gene: TRBV28; J gene: TRBJ1-1; clone size: -; D gene: -; CDR3 length: 14; CDR3 protein: CASSSSGDGTEAFF; CDR3 DNA: TGTGCCAGCAGTTCCTCCGGAGATGGGACTGAAGCTTTCTTT
V gene: TRBV5-1; J gene: TRBJ1-6; clone size: -; D gene: TRBD1; CDR3 length: 16; CDR3 protein: CASSWNTGVSNSPLHF; CDR3 DNA: TGCGCCAGCAGCTGGAATACAGGGGTTAGTAATTCACCCCTCCACTTT
V gene: TRBV15; J gene: TRBJ1-2; clone size: -; D gene: TRBD1; CDR3 length: 15; CDR3 protein: CATSRDRGRNYGYTF; CDR3 DNA: TGTGCCACCAGCAGAGACAGGGGGAGGAACTATGGCTACACCTTC
V gene: TRBV7-9; J gene: TRBJ1-1; clone size: few; D gene: -; CDR3 length: 13; CDR3 protein: CASSSQAISEAFF; CDR3 DNA: TGTGCCAGCAGCTCCCAGGCTATCTCTGAAGCTTTCTTT
V gene: TRBV7-8; J gene: TRBJ2-5; clone size: -; D gene: TRBD2; CDR3 length: 17; CDR3 protein: CASSLWGRASIVETQYF; CDR3 DNA: TGTGCCAGCAGCTTATGGGGGAGGGCCTCAATAGTAGAGACCCAGTACTTC